This TCR beta chain was sequenced for a study of cytomegalovirus exposure and HLA in healthy donors. V lost 3 bases and J lost 7, with 13 bases in between. Germline V CDR1 and CDR2: LNHDA, SQIVND (reference sequence). The CDR3 is 14 residues long. The PCR was carried out with 60 Vbeta primers and 13 Jbeta primers. Clones were sequenced by immunoSEQ multiplex PCR, and TCRdb holds only the in-frame ones, with some missing. The table shows about 170,000 clones, with over 75% occurring only once. Sample: PBMCs. The TCR comes from a male donor in good health and CMV-seronegative. This chain connects TRBV19 to TRBJ1-5, with a weak D call TRBD1 (6 bases). The CDR3 sequence: CASSISGGGQPQHF. The CDR3 nucleotides read TGTGCCAGTAGTATTAGCGGGGGCGGGCAGCCCCAGCATTTT.